This T cell receptor beta chain was found in a study of metastatic and nonmetastatic thyroid tumors. The wider study: Across peripheral blood and tumor or nodule tissue samples taken from malignant and benign thyroid patients, the repertoires were compared with one another.

V was pared by 6 bases and J by 7 bases, with 7 bases of the junction left unmatched. Germline CDR1 SNHLY, CDR2 FYNNEI. This CDR3 spans 14 amino acids. Patients had received no treatment of any kind before thyroid surgery. This clone was recorded many times. What it recognizes is unknown. Per the authors' pipeline: The study took CDR3 differences across clinicopathological groups and made a distant-metastasis classifier for papillary thyroid cancer from them. Through MiXCR, TCRdb re-clonotyped the PCR reads. The V and J calls come from TCRdb's annotation, not from the publication. Of some 41,000 clones in the sample, approximately 13% were seen once. General study results and limits: The reported finding was significantly higher TCR beta diversity in malignant thyroid tumors relative to benign nodules, in blood and tumor.

This TCR derives from a female donor with papillary thyroid cancer or a benign thyroid nodule (not recorded which). Some clones in this sample may be carry-over from other donors' samples. Sequencing used blood. V usage is TRBV2 and J usage is TRBJ2-2; 8 bases line up with TRBD2. The CDR3 DNA sequence: TGTGCCAGCAGGGGACTAGGGGCGAGCGGGGAGCTGTTTTTT. As protein: CASRGLGASGELFF.